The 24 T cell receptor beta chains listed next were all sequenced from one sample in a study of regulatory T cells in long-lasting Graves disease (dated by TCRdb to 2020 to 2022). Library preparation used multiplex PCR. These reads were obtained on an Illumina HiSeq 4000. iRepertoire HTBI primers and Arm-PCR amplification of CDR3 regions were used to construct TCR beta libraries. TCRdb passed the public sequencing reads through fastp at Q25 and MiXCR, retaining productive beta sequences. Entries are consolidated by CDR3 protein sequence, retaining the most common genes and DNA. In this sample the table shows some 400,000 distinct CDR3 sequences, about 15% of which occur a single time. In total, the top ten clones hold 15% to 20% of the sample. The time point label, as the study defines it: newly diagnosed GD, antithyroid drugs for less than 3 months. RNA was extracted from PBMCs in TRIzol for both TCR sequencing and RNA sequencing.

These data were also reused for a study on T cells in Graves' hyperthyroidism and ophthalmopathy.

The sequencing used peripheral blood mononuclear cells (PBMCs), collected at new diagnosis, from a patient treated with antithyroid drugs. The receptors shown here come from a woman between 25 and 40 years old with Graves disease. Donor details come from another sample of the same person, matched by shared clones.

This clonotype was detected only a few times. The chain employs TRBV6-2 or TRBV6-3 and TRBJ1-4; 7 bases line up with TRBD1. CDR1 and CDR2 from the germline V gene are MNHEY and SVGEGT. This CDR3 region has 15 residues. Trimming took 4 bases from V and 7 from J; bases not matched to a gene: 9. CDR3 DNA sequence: TGTGCCAGCAGTTCCGGACAGGCCCGCGGTGAAAAACTGTTTTTT. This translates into CASSSGQARGEKLFF.

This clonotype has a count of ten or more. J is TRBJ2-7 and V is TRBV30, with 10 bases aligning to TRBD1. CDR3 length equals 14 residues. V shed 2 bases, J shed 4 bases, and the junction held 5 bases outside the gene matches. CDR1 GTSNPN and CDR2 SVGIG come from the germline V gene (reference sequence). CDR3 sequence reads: CAWSWLGQGYEQYF. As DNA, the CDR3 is TGTGCCTGGAGTTGGTTGGGACAGGGGTACGAGCAGTACTTC.

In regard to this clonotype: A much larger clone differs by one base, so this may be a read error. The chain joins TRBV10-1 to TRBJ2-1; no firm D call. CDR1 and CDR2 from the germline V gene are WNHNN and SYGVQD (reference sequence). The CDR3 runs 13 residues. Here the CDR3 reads CASNESEVNEQFF. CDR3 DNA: TGCGCCAGCAATGAGTCGGAAGTAAATGAGCAGTTCTTC.

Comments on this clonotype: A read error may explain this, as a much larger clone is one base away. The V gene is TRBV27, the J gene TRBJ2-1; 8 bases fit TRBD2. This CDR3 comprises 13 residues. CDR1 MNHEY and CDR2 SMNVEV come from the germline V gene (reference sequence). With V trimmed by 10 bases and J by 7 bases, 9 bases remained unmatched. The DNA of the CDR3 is TGTGCCACCAATCGGCGGGAGGCTAATGAGCAGTTCTTC. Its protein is CATNRREANEQFF.

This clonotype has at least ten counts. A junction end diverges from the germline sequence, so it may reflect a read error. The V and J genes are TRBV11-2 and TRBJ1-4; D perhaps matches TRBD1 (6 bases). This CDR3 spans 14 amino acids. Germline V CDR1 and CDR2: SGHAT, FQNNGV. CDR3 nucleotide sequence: TGTGCCAGCAGTTTAGGGGGGACTAATGAAAAACTGTTTTTT. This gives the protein CASSLGGTNEKLFF.

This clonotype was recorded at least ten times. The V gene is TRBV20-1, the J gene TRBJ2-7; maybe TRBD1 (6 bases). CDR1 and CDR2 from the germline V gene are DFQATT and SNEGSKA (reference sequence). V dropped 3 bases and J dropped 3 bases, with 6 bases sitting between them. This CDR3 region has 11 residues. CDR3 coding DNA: TGCAGTGCTAGGACAGGCTACGAGCAGTACTTC. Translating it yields CSARTGYEQYF.

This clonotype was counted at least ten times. The CDR3 DNA reads as TGCGCCAGCAGCCAAGATGGTACAAGGAACACTGAAGCTTTCTTT. Translation gives CASSQDGTRNTEAFF. The chain combines TRBV4-1 with TRBJ1-1, with D uncertain. Per germline, CDR1 MGHRA and CDR2 YSYEKL. V was trimmed by 0 bases and J by 1 base, leaving 9 bases between them. CDR3 length equals 15 residues.

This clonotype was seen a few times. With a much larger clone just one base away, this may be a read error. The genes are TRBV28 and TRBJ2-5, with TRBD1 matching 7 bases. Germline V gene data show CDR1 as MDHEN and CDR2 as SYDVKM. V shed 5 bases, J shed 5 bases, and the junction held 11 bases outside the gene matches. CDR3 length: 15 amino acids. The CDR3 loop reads CASSSIPVGGETQYF. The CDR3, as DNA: TGTGCCAGCAGTAGTATCCCGGTAGGGGGCGAGACCCAGTACTTC.

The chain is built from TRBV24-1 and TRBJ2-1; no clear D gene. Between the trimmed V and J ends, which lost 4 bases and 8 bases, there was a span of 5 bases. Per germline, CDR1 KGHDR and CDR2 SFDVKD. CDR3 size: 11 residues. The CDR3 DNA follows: TGTGCCACCAGTGACCCGGATGAGCAGTTCTTC. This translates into CATSDPDEQFF.

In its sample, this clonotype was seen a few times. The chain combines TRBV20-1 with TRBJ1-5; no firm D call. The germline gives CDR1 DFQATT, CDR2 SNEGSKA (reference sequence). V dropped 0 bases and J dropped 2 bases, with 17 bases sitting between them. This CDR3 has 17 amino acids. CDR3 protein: CSARDDYADLGNQPQHF. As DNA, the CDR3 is TGCAGTGCTAGAGATGATTATGCGGACCTCGGCAATCAGCCCCAGCATTTT.

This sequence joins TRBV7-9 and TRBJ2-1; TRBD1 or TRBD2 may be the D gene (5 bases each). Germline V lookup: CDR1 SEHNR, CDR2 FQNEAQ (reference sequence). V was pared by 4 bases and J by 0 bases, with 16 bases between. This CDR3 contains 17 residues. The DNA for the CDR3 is TGTGCCAGCAGCTCAGCTCAAGGGGAGAGCTCCTACAATGAGCAGTTCTTC. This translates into CASSSAQGESSYNEQFF.

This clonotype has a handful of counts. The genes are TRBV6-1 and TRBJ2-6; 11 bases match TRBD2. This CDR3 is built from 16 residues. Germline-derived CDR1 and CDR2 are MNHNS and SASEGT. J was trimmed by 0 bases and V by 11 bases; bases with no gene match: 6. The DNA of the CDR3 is TGTGCCGGTACCGGGACTAGCGGCTCTGGGGCCAACGTCCTGACTTTC. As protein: CAGTGTSGSGANVLTF.

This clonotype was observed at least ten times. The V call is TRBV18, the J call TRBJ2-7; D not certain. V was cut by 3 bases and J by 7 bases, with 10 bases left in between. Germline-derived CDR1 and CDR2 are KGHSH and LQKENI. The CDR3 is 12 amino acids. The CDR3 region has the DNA TGTGCCAGCTCACCGACCCTAATTGAGCAGTACTTC. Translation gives CASSPTLIEQYF. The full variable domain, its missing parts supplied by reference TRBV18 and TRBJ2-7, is NAGVMQNPRHLVRRRGQEARLRCSPMKGHSHVYWYRQLPEEGLKFMVYLQKENIIDESGMPKERFSAEFPKEGPSILRIQQVVRGDSAAYFCASSPTLIEQYFGPGTRLTVT.

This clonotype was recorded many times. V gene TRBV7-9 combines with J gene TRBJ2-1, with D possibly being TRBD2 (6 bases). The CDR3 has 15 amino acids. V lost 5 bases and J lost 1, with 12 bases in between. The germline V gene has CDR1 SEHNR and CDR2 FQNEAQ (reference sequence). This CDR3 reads CASSLQAGSYNEQFF. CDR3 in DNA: TGTGCCAGCAGCCTCCAAGCGGGTTCCTACAATGAGCAGTTCTTC.

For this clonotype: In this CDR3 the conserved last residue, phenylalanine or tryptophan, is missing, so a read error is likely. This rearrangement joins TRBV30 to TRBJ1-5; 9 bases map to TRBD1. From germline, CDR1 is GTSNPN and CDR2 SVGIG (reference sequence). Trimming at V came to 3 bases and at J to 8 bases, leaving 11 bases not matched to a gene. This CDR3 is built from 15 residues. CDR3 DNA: TGTGCCTGGAGCGCAGGGGACAGGGAGTGGAAGCCCCAGCATTCT. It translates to CAWSAGDREWKPQHS.

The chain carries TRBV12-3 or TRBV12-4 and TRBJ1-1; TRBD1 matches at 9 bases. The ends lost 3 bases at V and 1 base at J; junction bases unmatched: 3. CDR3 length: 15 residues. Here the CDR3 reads CASSLGDRANTEAFF. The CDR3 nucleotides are TGTGCCAGCAGTTTGGGGGACAGGGCGAACACTGAAGCTTTCTTT.

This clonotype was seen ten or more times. The CDR3 spells CASTLGTGELFF. The CDR3 DNA sequence: TGTGCCAGCACTCTAGGAACCGGGGAGCTGTTTTTT. The chain recombines TRBV12-3 or TRBV12-4 with TRBJ2-2, with no clear D. This CDR3 region has 12 residues. V shed 7 bases and J shed 5 bases, with 8 bases lying between them.

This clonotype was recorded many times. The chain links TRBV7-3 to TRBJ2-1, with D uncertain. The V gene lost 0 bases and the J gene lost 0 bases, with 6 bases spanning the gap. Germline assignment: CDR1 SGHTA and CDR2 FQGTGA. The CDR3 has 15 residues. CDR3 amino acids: CASSLTTDSYNEQFF. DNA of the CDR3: TGTGCCAGCAGCTTAACGACTGACTCCTACAATGAGCAGTTCTTC.

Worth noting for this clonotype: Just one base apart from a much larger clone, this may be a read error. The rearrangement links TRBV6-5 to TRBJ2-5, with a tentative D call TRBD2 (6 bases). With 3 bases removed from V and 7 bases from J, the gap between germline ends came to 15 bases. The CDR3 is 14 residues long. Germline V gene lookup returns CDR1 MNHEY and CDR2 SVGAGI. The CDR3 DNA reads TGTGCCAGCAGTTATGGCGGAGGGCAGGGGACCCAGTACTTC. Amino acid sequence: CASSYGGGQGTQYF.

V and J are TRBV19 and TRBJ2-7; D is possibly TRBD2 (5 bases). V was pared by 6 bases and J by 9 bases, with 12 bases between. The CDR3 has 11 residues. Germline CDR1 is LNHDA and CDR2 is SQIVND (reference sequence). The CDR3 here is CASSYGVSQYF. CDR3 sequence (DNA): TGTGCCAGTAGCTACGGGGTGTCGCAGTACTTC.

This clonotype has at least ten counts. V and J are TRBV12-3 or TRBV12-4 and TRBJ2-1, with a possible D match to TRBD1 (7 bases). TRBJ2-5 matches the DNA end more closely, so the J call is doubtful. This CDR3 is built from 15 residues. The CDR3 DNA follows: TGTGCCAGCAGTTTCCGACAGGGTGGAGGGGAGACCCAGTACTTC. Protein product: CASSFRQGGGETQYF.

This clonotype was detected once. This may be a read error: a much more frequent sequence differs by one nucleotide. The CDR3 is CASSFPTGSGSGVRYEQYF. The DNA of the CDR3 is TGTGCCAGCAGTTTCCCGACAGGCTCGGGGTCGGGAGTCCGCTACGAGCAGTACTTC. The chain carries TRBV6-5 and TRBJ2-7; TRBD1 or TRBD2 may be the D gene (6 bases each). The length of the CDR3 is 19 residues. V dropped 4 bases and J dropped 3 bases, with 28 bases sitting between them. The germline CDR1 and CDR2 sequences are MNHEY and SVGAGI.

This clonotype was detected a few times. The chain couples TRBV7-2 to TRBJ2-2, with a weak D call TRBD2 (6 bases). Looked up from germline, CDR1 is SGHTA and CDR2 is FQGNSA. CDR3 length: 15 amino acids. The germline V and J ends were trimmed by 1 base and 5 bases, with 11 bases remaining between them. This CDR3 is CASSLVGAGTGELFF. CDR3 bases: TGTGCCAGCAGCTTAGTTGGGGCGGGGACCGGGGAGCTGTTTTTT.

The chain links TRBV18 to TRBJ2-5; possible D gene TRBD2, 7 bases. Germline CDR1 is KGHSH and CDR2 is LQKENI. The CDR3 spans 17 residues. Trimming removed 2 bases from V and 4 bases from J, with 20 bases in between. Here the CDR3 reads CASSPNSVGGGSETQYF. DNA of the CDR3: TGTGCCAGCTCACCAAATTCAGTTGGCGGGGGCTCAGAGACCCAGTACTTC.